This passage covers 13 T cell receptor beta chains from one sample sequenced in a study of T cell changes during pregnancy in multiple sclerosis. Here immunoSEQ multiplex PCR was the method, and the copy in TCRdb shows in-frame clones only, minus some. The repertoire consists of fewer than 65,000 clones, with 91% occurring once and the leading ten covering 10%. The sequencing used CD8+ T cells from peripheral blood mononuclear cells, collected after pregnancy. Receptors were obtained from a female donor with multiple sclerosis, enrolled in a pregnancy study.

The chain recombines TRBV4-2 with TRBJ2-7; 8 bases align to TRBD1. The junction had 6 bases not matched to a gene; V was cut back by 2 bases and J by 0 bases. CDR3 length: 16 amino acids. Germline loops: CDR1 LGHNA, CDR2 YNFKEQ. CDR3 residues: CASSQRDRPSSYEQYF. The CDR3 nucleotides are TGTGCCAGCAGCCAAAGGGACAGGCCAAGCTCCTACGAGCAGTACTTC.

The chain is built from TRBV9 and TRBJ1-1; possible D gene TRBD1, 5 bases. V was shortened by 0 bases and J by 0 bases, with 12 bases between the two germline ends. The CDR3 sequence is 16 residues long. Germline loops: CDR1 SGDLS, CDR2 YYNGEE. The CDR3 nucleotides are TGTGCCAGCAGCGTAGCTGGGGGGGGATTGAACACTGAAGCTTTCTTT. This encodes CASSVAGGGLNTEAFF.

V is TRBV13 and J is TRBJ2-3; tentative D call: TRBD2 (6 bases). Germline CDR1 and CDR2: PRHDT and FYEKMQ (reference sequence). Trimming shortened V by 5 bases and J by 10 bases, and 22 bases separated the two germline ends. The CDR3 length is 15 residues. In nucleotides, the CDR3 is TGTGCCAGCAGCCCTTTGGGTAGCGGTCTGGAGGCGCAGTATTTT. It specifies CASSPLGSGLEAQYF.

The genes are TRBV7-3 and TRBJ2-3; the match to TRBD2 covers 8 bases. Trimming at V came to 5 bases and at J to 4 bases, leaving 5 bases not matched to a gene. From germline, CDR1 is SGHTA and CDR2 FQGTGA. CDR3 length: 14 residues. The CDR3: CASSPGLASDTQYF. For the CDR3, the DNA is TGTGCCAGCAGCCCAGGACTAGCCTCAGATACGCAGTATTTT.

The chain is built from TRBV13 and TRBJ1-2; 10 nucleotides line up with TRBD1. Trimming took 3 bases from V and 8 from J; bases not matched to a gene: 3. CDR1 is PRHDT, CDR2 FYEKMQ, per germline (reference sequence). The CDR3 covers 13 residues. This CDR3 is CASSLGTGDGYTF. The CDR3, as DNA: TGTGCCAGCAGCTTGGGGACAGGGGACGGCTACACCTTC.

The chain is built from TRBV13 and TRBJ2-2, with D possibly TRBD2 on 6 matching bases. CDR1 and CDR2 (germline): PRHDT, FYEKMQ (reference sequence). V was clipped by 4 bases and J by 9 bases, with 18 bases between them. The CDR3 sequence is 15 residues long. The CDR3 coding sequence is TGTGCCAGCAGCTCGGCTCTGGGGGGTGTTCGGGAGCTGTTTTTT. Protein sequence: CASSSALGGVRELFF.

The chain links TRBV6-5 to TRBJ1-1; D is uncertain. The CDR3 extends over 13 amino acids. Germline-derived CDR1 and CDR2 are MNHEY and SVGAGI. With 7 bases removed from V and 5 bases from J, the gap between germline ends came to 14 bases. The CDR3 reads CASTVNPKTEAFF. CDR3 in DNA: TGTGCCAGCACAGTCAATCCCAAGACTGAAGCTTTCTTT.

Only one count was recorded for this clone. The chain combines TRBV6-1 with TRBJ2-1; TRBD2 agrees at 8 bases. CDR1 MNHNS and CDR2 SASEGT come from the germline V gene. Losses at the gene ends were 1 base for V and 2 bases for J; bases not matched to a gene: 1. This CDR3 region has 15 residues. The CDR3 sequence is CASSEGGGTYNEQFF. The DNA for the CDR3 is TGTGCCAGCAGTGAAGGCGGGGGGACCTACAATGAGCAGTTCTTC.

The rearrangement links TRBV4-2 to TRBJ1-1; 8 nucleotides agree with TRBD1. CDR3 size: 15 residues. Germline CDR1 and CDR2: LGHNA and YNFKEQ. Unmatched junction bases numbered 7, after V lost 6 bases and J lost 1 base. CDR3 region: CASSQQGEGNTEAFF. CDR3 bases: TGTGCCAGCAGTCAACAGGGGGAAGGGAACACTGAAGCTTTCTTT.

The genes are TRBV15 and TRBJ1-6; D call uncertain. V dropped 4 bases and J dropped 4 bases, with 11 bases sitting between them. Germline values: CDR1 LNHNV, CDR2 YYDKDF (reference sequence). The CDR3 is 15 amino acids. As DNA, the CDR3 is TGTGCCACCAGCATTACCAGCGCATATAATTCACCCCTCCACTTT. This gives the protein CATSITSAYNSPLHF.

For the CDR3, the DNA is TGTGCCAGCAAAGGGACAGGGTCCGTAGATGAGCAGTTCTTC. Its protein is CASKGTGSVDEQFF. This chain links TRBV6-1 with TRBJ2-1; 9 nucleotides match TRBD1. There are 14 residues in the CDR3. Germline V CDR1 and CDR2: MNHNS, SASEGT. After removal of 7 bases from V and 8 bases from J, the junction contained 9 bases not matched to a gene.

J is TRBJ1-5 and V is TRBV15, with 8 bases lining up with TRBD1. The CDR3 extends over 16 amino acids. Germline V gene lookup returns CDR1 LNHNV and CDR2 YYDKDF (reference sequence). V trimming: 3 bases; J trimming: 5 bases; junction bases outside the gene matches: 9. DNA of the CDR3: TGTGCCACCAGCAGGAGACAGGGGCAAGGGGATCAGCCCCAGCATTTT. Its translation is CATSRRQGQGDQPQHF.

This clone has a single count. This chain joins TRBV10-3 and TRBJ2-2; 11 bases map to TRBD2. The V gene end was trimmed by 10 bases and the J gene end by 7 bases; junction bases not matched to a gene: 11. Germline V gene data show CDR1 as ENHRY and CDR2 as SYGVKD. There are 15 residues in the CDR3. CDR3 amino acids: CATHPASGGIGELFF. DNA for the CDR3: TGTGCCACCCATCCGGCTAGCGGGGGGATCGGGGAGCTGTTTTTT.